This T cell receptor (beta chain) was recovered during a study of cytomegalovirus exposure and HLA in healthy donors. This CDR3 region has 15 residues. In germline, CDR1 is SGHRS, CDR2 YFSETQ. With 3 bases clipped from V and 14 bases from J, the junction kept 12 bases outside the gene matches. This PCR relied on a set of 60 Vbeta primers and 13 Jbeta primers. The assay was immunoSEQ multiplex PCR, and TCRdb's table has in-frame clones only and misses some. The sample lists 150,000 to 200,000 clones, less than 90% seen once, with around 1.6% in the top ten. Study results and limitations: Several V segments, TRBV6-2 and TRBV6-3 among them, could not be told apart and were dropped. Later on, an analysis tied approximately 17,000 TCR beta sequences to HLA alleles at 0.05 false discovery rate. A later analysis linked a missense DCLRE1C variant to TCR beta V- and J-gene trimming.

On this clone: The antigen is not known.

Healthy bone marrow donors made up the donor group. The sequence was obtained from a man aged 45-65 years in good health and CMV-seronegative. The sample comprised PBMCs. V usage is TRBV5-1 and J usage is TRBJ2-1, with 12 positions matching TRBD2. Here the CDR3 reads CASSWTSGEDLSKFF. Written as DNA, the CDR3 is TGCGCCAGCAGCTGGACTAGCGGGGAAGATCTGAGCAAGTTCTTC.